Following are 2 T cell receptor beta chains from one sample sequenced in a study of spatial heterogeneity in lung cancer. A single record per CDR3 protein comes from TCRdb applying MiXCR to the 5' RACE reads. The table records more than 20,000 distinct CDR3 sequences, about 5.6% of them present only once. The time point was: sample taken at primary tumor resection. Sequencing used PBMCs, obtained at surgery. Source of these receptors: a male donor with early-stage non-small cell lung cancer.

This clonotype was recorded at least ten times. V and J are TRBV10-3 and TRBJ2-7; 12 positions match TRBD1. The CDR3 has 12 residues. J lost 6 bases, V lost 10 bases, and 4 bases had no gene match. Germline CDR1 ENHRY, CDR2 SYGVKD. CDR3 DNA sequence: TGTGCCACCGGGGACAGGGGGCGCGAGCAGTACTTC. It translates to CATGDRGREQYF.

At least ten counts were recorded for this clonotype. J is TRBJ1-6 and V is TRBV7-2; the D gene is possibly TRBD1 (6 bases). V dropped 2 bases and J dropped 6 bases, with 11 bases sitting between them. Germline V CDR1 and CDR2: SGHTA, FQGNSA. This CDR3 contains 15 residues. CDR3 residues: CASSLFGGGNSPLHF. For the CDR3, the DNA is TGTGCCAGCAGCTTATTCGGGGGCGGTAATTCACCCCTCCACTTT. The entire variable domain, with the rest obtained from reference TRBV7-2 and TRBJ1-6, is as follows: GAGVSQSPSNKVTEKGKDVELRCDPISGHTALYWYRQSLGQGLEFLIYFQGNSAPDKSGLPSDRFSAERTGGSVSTLTIQRTQQEDSAVYLCASSLFGGGNSPLHFGNGTRLTVT.